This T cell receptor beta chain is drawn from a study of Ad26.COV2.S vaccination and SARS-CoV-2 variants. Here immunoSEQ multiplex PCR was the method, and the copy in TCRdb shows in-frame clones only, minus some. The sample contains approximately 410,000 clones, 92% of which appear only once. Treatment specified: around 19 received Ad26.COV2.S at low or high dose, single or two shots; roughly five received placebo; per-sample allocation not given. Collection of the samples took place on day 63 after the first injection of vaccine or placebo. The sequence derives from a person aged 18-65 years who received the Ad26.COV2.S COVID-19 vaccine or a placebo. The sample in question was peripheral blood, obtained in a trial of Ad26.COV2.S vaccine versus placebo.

CDR3 DNA sequence: TGTGCCAGCAGTCGGGACAGAAGCATGAACACTGAAGCTTTCTTT. Protein: CASSRDRSMNTEAFF. The chain couples TRBV25-1 to TRBJ1-1, with TRBD1 matching over 7 bases. CDR1 is MGHDK and CDR2 is SYGVNS in the germline V gene. V gave up 5 bases and J gave up 0 bases; unmatched junction bases: 6. There are 15 residues in the CDR3.